Listed here are 21 T cell receptor beta chains from one sample, sequenced in a study of cytomegalovirus exposure and HLA in healthy donors. Both 60 Vbeta primers and 13 Jbeta primers went into the PCR. Measured with immunoSEQ multiplex PCR; TCRdb has only the in-frame clones, and not every one. The table has over 150,000 clones, 84% seen once. Sequenced sample: PBMCs. The receptors derive from a girl aged 2-9 years in good health and CMV-seropositive.

In its sample, this clone was seen once. The chain carries TRBV20-1 and TRBJ2-3; possibly TRBD2 for D (6 bases). The CDR3 runs to 11 residues. V was shortened by 5 bases and J by 7 bases, with 10 bases between the two germline ends. CDR1 DFQATT and CDR2 SNEGSKA come from the germline V gene (reference sequence). CDR3 region: CSARDLNTQYF. The CDR3 DNA is TGCAGTGCTCGGGACTTAAATACGCAGTATTTT.

V usage is TRBV5-1 and J usage is TRBJ2-7, with 7 bases aligning to TRBD2. The CDR3 is 14 residues long. CDR1 and CDR2 (germline): SGHRS, YFSETQ. The V segment lost 4 bases and the J segment 2 bases; nucleotides outside the gene matches: 6. Here the CDR3 DNA reads TGCGCCAGCAGCCTTCTAGCGGCCGCCTACGAGCAGTACTTC. It specifies CASSLLAAAYEQYF.

The chain links TRBV30 to TRBJ2-1, with D tentatively TRBD2 (6 bases). The CDR3 consists of 14 residues. Germline CDR1 and CDR2: GTSNPN and SVGIG (reference sequence). V lost 3 bases and J 9 bases, leaving 18 bases between the germline ends. The DNA of the CDR3 is TGTGCCTGGAGGGCCGGGACTGGATCGGGTGAGCAGTTCTTC. It specifies CAWRAGTGSGEQFF.

This clone was seen a single time. The V and J genes are TRBV5-4 and TRBJ2-1; 14 positions agree with TRBD2. V shed 4 bases, J shed 1 base, and the junction held 7 bases outside the gene matches. The germline V gene has CDR1 SGHNT and CDR2 YYREEE (reference sequence). The CDR3 covers 18 residues. CDR3 sequence: CASSDGTSGRSSYNEQFF. The CDR3 coding sequence is TGTGCCAGCAGCGATGGGACTAGCGGGAGATCATCCTACAATGAGCAGTTCTTC.

Here the CDR3 DNA reads TGTGCCAGCAGCCCAGGCGGGGGGGGCTACGAGCAGTACTTC. It encodes CASSPGGGGYEQYF. The chain is built from TRBV7-8 and TRBJ2-7, with 9 bases identical to TRBD2. The CDR3 is made up of 14 amino acids. Germline trimming cut 5 bases from V and 3 bases from J; bases unmatched to any gene: 5. Germline CDR1 is SGHVS and CDR2 is FQNEAQ.

The sample holds one count of this clone. J is TRBJ2-2 and V is TRBV7-3, with no clear D. Germline CDR1 is SGHTA and CDR2 is FQGTGA. Trimming shortened V by 5 bases and J by 6 bases, and 7 bases separated the two germline ends. The CDR3 consists of 12 residues. The CDR3 nucleotides are TGTGCCAGCAGCACTCGTCCCGGGGAGCTGTTTTTT. Amino acids: CASSTRPGELFF.

This clone was recorded once. V usage is TRBV28 and J usage is TRBJ2-5; 11 bases align to TRBD2. There are 16 residues in the CDR3. The V segment lost 6 bases and the J segment 2 bases; nucleotides outside the gene matches: 8. Germline V CDR1 and CDR2: MDHEN, SYDVKM. CDR3 amino acids: CASRTGLADKQETQYF. In DNA, the CDR3 is TGTGCCAGCAGGACGGGACTAGCGGATAAACAAGAGACCCAGTACTTC.

V usage is TRBV27 and J usage is TRBJ2-3; 11 bases align to TRBD2. Germline V gene data show CDR1 as MNHEY and CDR2 as SMNVEV (reference sequence). V lost 6 bases to trimming and J lost 2 bases; unmatched junction nucleotides: 10. The CDR3 is 17 amino acids. CDR3 DNA: TGTGCCAGCAGCTATATTGGGACTAGCGGTTTCACAGATACGCAGTATTTT. Translation: CASSYIGTSGFTDTQYF.

The rearrangement links TRBV2 to TRBJ2-3; possibly TRBD1 for D (5 bases). Germline values: CDR1 SNHLY, CDR2 FYNNEI. The V gene lost 1 base and the J gene lost 1 base, with 9 bases spanning the gap. This CDR3 has 15 amino acids. As DNA, the CDR3 is TGTGCCAGCAGTGAAGTTTTACAGGGCACAGATACGCAGTATTTT. Translated: CASSEVLQGTDTQYF.

The rearrangement links TRBV11-2 to TRBJ1-6; D possibly corresponds to TRBD1 (5 bases). The CDR3 loop spans 15 amino acids. Per germline, CDR1 SGHAT and CDR2 FQNNGV. Trimming shortened V by 5 bases and J by 1 base, and 9 bases separated the two germline ends. CDR3 nucleotides: TGTGCCAGCAGCAACGGACAATCCTATAATTCACCCCTCCACTTT. Amino acid sequence: CASSNGQSYNSPLHF.

V is TRBV7-9 and J is TRBJ2-5, with 7 bases fitting TRBD1. From germline, CDR1 is SEHNR and CDR2 FQNEAQ (reference sequence). The J segment lost 5 bases and the V segment lost 1 base, leaving 16 bases of the junction unmatched. The CDR3 is 18 residues long. CDR3 in amino acids: CASSLVIGGASFAETQYF. DNA for the CDR3: TGTGCCAGCAGCTTAGTTATAGGGGGCGCTTCCTTTGCGGAGACCCAGTACTTC.

The V gene is TRBV19, the J gene TRBJ2-5, with 13 bases matching TRBD2. Germline V CDR1 and CDR2: LNHDA, SQIVND (reference sequence). V was clipped by 5 bases and J by 2 bases; unmatched bases: 8. The CDR3 is made up of 17 amino acids. CDR3 sequence reads: CASSAGLAGILQETQYF. The CDR3 DNA follows: TGTGCCAGTAGTGCGGGACTAGCGGGGATTCTTCAAGAGACCCAGTACTTC.

The rearrangement joins TRBV6-5 to TRBJ2-1; D possibly corresponds to TRBD1 (6 bases). V gave up 6 bases and J gave up 7 bases, with 19 bases separating them. The CDR3 covers 15 residues. Germline values: CDR1 MNHEY, CDR2 SVGAGI. This CDR3 is CASSKGLRGGNEQFF. Written as DNA, the CDR3 is TGTGCCAGCAGCAAGGGCCTTCGAGGGGGTAATGAGCAGTTCTTC.

The chain carries TRBV7-9 and TRBJ1-5; 10 bases map to TRBD1. Germline loops: CDR1 SEHNR, CDR2 FQNEAQ (reference sequence). The V segment lost 1 base and the J segment 12 bases; nucleotides outside the gene matches: 9. The CDR3 covers 15 residues. The CDR3 region is CASSLVGQGVEGQHF. CDR3 coding DNA: TGTGCCAGCAGCTTAGTTGGACAGGGGGTTGAAGGCCAGCATTTT.

The rearrangement links TRBV11-3 to TRBJ2-5; 8 nucleotides match TRBD1. Germline CDR1 reads SGHNT; CDR2 reads YENEEA. Trimming at V came to 5 bases and at J to 4 bases, leaving 9 bases not matched to a gene. This CDR3 contains 15 residues. The CDR3 reads CASSPYPDRGETQYF. Written as DNA, the CDR3 is TGTGCCAGCAGCCCATACCCCGACAGGGGAGAGACCCAGTACTTC.

The chain couples TRBV19 to TRBJ1-1; D uncertain. Trimming took off 4 bases at V and 1 base at J, with 10 bases between the two ends. This CDR3 region has 14 residues. Per the germline V gene, CDR1 is LNHDA and CDR2 is SQIVND (reference sequence). For the CDR3, the DNA is TGTGCCAGTAGTAATGGACGGGAGAACACTGAAGCTTTCTTT. It yields the protein CASSNGRENTEAFF.

V and J are TRBV6-4 and TRBJ1-2, with D possibly matching TRBD1 (6 bases). The CDR3 loop spans 15 amino acids. Trimming took off 6 bases at V and 2 bases at J, with 16 bases between the two ends. In germline, CDR1 is MRHNA, CDR2 SNTAGT. The CDR3 sequence: CASSPEGGVNYGYTF. For the CDR3, the DNA is TGTGCCAGCAGCCCCGAGGGGGGGGTCAACTATGGCTACACCTTC.

V usage is TRBV11-3 and J usage is TRBJ2-3, with 10 bases identical to TRBD2. The length of the CDR3 is 17 residues. CDR1 is SGHNT, CDR2 YENEEA, per germline. V was pared by 5 bases and J by 6 bases, with 14 bases of the junction left unmatched. The CDR3 reads CASSGSGRVISSDTQYF. The CDR3, as DNA: TGTGCCAGCAGCGGCAGCGGGAGGGTTATATCGTCGGATACGCAGTATTTT. Together with reference TRBV11-3 and TRBJ2-3, the CDR3 gives the full variable domain: EAGVVQSPRYKIIEKKQPVAFWCNPISGHNTLYWYLQNLGQGPELLIRYENEEAVDDSQLPKDRFSAERLKGVDSTLKIQPAELGDSAVYLCASSGSGRVISSDTQYFGPGTRLTVL.

The rearrangement uses TRBV15 and TRBJ2-3; TRBD1 aligns across 9 bases. Germline V lookup: CDR1 LNHNV, CDR2 YYDKDF (reference sequence). CDR3 length: 16 residues. Unmatched junction bases numbered 11, after V lost 6 bases and J lost 4 bases. The CDR3 loop reads CATRVMTGGRSDTQYF. The CDR3 DNA follows: TGTGCCACCAGAGTAATGACAGGGGGAAGATCAGATACGCAGTATTTT. Using reference TRBV15 and TRBJ2-3 for the parts outside the CDR3, the full variable domain is DAMVIQNPRYQVTQFGKPVTLSCSQTLNHNVMYWYQQKSSQAPKLLFHYYDKDFNNEADTPDNFQSRRPNTSFCFLDIRSPGLGDTAMYLCATRVMTGGRSDTQYFGPGTRLTVL.

The table lists this clone with a few counts. The chain has TRBV6-1 and TRBJ1-2, with TRBD1 matching 9 bases. The CDR3 covers 13 residues. The germline gives CDR1 MNHNS, CDR2 SASEGT. J was trimmed by 7 bases and V by 6 bases; bases with no gene match: 6. CDR3 loop: CASRATGGGGYTF. CDR3 DNA: TGTGCCAGCAGAGCGACAGGGGGAGGTGGCTACACCTTC.

J is TRBJ2-1 and V is TRBV27, with 10 bases that match TRBD2. The CDR3 covers 19 residues. J was trimmed by 0 bases and V by 5 bases; bases with no gene match: 13. Germline V gene sequence: CDR1 MNHEY, CDR2 SMNVEV (reference sequence). CDR3 in DNA: TGTGCCAGCAGTCCCTACCGCCAACTAGCGGGGTTCTCCTACAATGAGCAGTTCTTC. This translates into CASSPYRQLAGFSYNEQFF.